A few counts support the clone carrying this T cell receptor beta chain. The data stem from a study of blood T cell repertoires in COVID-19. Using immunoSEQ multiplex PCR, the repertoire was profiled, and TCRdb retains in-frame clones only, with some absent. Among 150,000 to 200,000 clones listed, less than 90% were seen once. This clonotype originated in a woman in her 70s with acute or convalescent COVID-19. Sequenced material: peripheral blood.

In DNA, the CDR3 is TGTGCCAGCAGCTTAGCGGGATACGAGCAGTACTTC. Its protein product is CASSLAGYEQYF. The chain couples TRBV6-2 or TRBV6-3 to TRBJ2-7; 8 nucleotides line up with TRBD2. CDR1 and CDR2 (germline): MNHEY, SVGEGT. There are 12 residues in the CDR3. J was trimmed by 4 bases and V by 6 bases; bases with no gene match: 2.